The subject of this entry is one T cell receptor beta chain. Trimming took 4 bases from V and 2 from J, leaving 6 bases between them. There are 11 residues in the CDR3. Germline V gene lookup returns CDR1 DFQATT and CDR2 SNEGSKA (reference sequence). These data come from a study of blood T cell repertoires in COVID-19. At the level of the study: Sites across the United States, Italy and Spain contributed samples from acute and convalescent COVID-19. Sources were T cells, B-cell-depleted T cells, or PBMCs; the material itself was cDNA or gDNA.

Authors' data handling: Cell counts per sample came from amplifying reference gene primers. The assay was immunoSEQ multiplex PCR, and TCRdb's table has in-frame clones only and misses some. V and J calls and clone size follow that table, whereas D and trimming were derived from the DNA. In the table there are 35,000 or so clones, around 86% of which are singletons. Sequences were obtained from peripheral blood. The V call is TRBV20-1, the J call TRBJ2-7; the D is unclear. The clonotype originates from a man aged 65 to 79 with acute or convalescent COVID-19. CDR3: CSATRAYEQYF. The CDR3 bases are TGCAGTGCTACCCGGGCCTACGAGCAGTACTTC.